The rows below give T cell receptor beta chains drawn from one sample of a study of blood T cell repertoires in COVID-19. Sequencing was performed with immunoSEQ multiplex PCR; in TCRdb, only in-frame clones are kept and a portion is missing. The sample carries under 250,000 clones, approximately 90% recorded once. The sample taken for sequencing was PBMCs or T cells enriched from blood (not recorded which). The receptors were sampled from a woman under 40 with acute COVID-19. Each CDR3 is given with its conserved first and last residue. A D gene is named only where the DNA matches it firmly. Size is omitted from some rows. Given values are once, few, many or a class for expanded clones.

abundance: few
d_gene: TRBD1
j_gene: TRBJ1-1
v_gene: TRBV10-3
CDR3nt: TGTGCCATCAGTGAAGCGACAGGGTCTAACACTGAAGCTTTCTTT
CDR3aa: CAISEATGSNTEAFF

abundance: -
d_gene: -
j_gene: TRBJ2-7
v_gene: TRBV7-2
CDR3nt: TGTGCCAGCAGCTTAGTGGGGCCCTCCTACGAGCAGTACTTC
CDR3aa: CASSLVGPSYEQYF

abundance: -
d_gene: -
j_gene: TRBJ1-6
v_gene: TRBV19
CDR3nt: TGTGCCAGTAGTCTCCAGGGAAAGGGCGATTCACCCCTCCACTTT
CDR3aa: CASSLQGKGDSPLHF

abundance: -
d_gene: -
j_gene: TRBJ1-6
v_gene: TRBV6-5
CDR3nt: TGTGCCAGCAGTTACTTGGACAGCTATAATTCACCCCTCCACTTT
CDR3aa: CASSYLDSYNSPLHF

abundance: -
d_gene: -
j_gene: TRBJ2-2
v_gene: TRBV19
CDR3nt: TGTGCCAGTAGTCACACAGGGCAGGGCGGGGAGCTGTTTTTT
CDR3aa: CASSHTGQGGELFF

abundance: -
d_gene: TRBD1
j_gene: TRBJ2-3
v_gene: TRBV5-1
CDR3nt: TGCGCCAGCAGCGTTGGGACAGGCCCAAGCACAGATACGCAGTATTTT
CDR3aa: CASSVGTGPSTDTQYF

abundance: -
d_gene: -
j_gene: TRBJ2-1
v_gene: TRBV6-4
CDR3nt: TGTGCCAGCAGTGAGATCCCGGGAGCCTACAATGAGCAGTTCTTC
CDR3aa: CASSEIPGAYNEQFF

abundance: once
d_gene: -
j_gene: TRBJ2-1
v_gene: TRBV7-9
CDR3nt: TGTGCCAGCAGCTTAGCAACAGGGAGTTCCTACAATGAGCAGTTCTTC
CDR3aa: CASSLATGSSYNEQFF

abundance: -
d_gene: -
j_gene: TRBJ2-1
v_gene: TRBV7-9
CDR3nt: TGTGCCAGCAGCTTCTCTCGAGGTGAGCAGTTCTTC
CDR3aa: CASSFSRGEQFF

abundance: -
d_gene: TRBD2
j_gene: TRBJ2-3
v_gene: TRBV7-6
CDR3nt: TGTGCCAGCAGCCATCGACTAGCGGGGGTCTCCACAGATACGCAGTATTTT
CDR3aa: CASSHRLAGVSTDTQYF

abundance: -
d_gene: -
j_gene: TRBJ1-2
v_gene: TRBV3-1/TRBV3-2
CDR3nt: TGTGCCAGCAGCCACCCCTCGGGCGGGGGGACCTATGGCTACACCTTC
CDR3aa: CASSHPSGGGTYGYTF

abundance: once
d_gene: TRBD1
j_gene: TRBJ1-5
v_gene: TRBV25-1
CDR3nt: TGTGCCAGCAGTGGGACAGGGGGGCATCAGCCCCAGCATTTT
CDR3aa: CASSGTGGHQPQHF

abundance: -
d_gene: -
j_gene: TRBJ2-3
v_gene: TRBV12-3/TRBV12-4
CDR3nt: TGTGCCAGCAGTTCCGCCGGGGCAGATACGCAGTATTTT
CDR3aa: CASSSAGADTQYF

abundance: -
d_gene: TRBD2
j_gene: TRBJ2-1
v_gene: TRBV11-2
CDR3nt: TGTGCCAGCAGCCAGACTAGCGGGGTGGAGTTCTTC
CDR3aa: CASSQTSGVEFF

abundance: once
d_gene: TRBD1
j_gene: TRBJ1-1
v_gene: TRBV27
CDR3nt: TGTGCCAGCAGCCCAATTACAGGGGTAGTTGAAGCTTTCTTT
CDR3aa: CASSPITGVVEAFF

abundance: -
d_gene: TRBD1
j_gene: TRBJ2-7
v_gene: TRBV25-1
CDR3nt: TGTGCCAGCAGTGAGGGAGACAGGGGCAACGAGCAGTACTTC
CDR3aa: CASSEGDRGNEQYF

abundance: -
d_gene: TRBD1
j_gene: TRBJ1-2
v_gene: TRBV5-1
CDR3nt: TGCGCCAGCAGCTGGGGGGACAGGGTATCGGATGGCTACACCTTC
CDR3aa: CASSWGDRVSDGYTF

abundance: -
d_gene: -
j_gene: TRBJ2-1
v_gene: TRBV5-4
CDR3nt: TGTGCCAGCAGCCTCCGGTCCGGGAATGAGCAGTTCTTC
CDR3aa: CASSLRSGNEQFF

abundance: few
d_gene: TRBD1
j_gene: TRBJ1-4
v_gene: TRBV2
CDR3nt: TGTGCCAGCAGTGAATATGGAGGGGACAGGGCTGAAAAACTGTTTTTT
CDR3aa: CASSEYGGDRAEKLFF

abundance: -
d_gene: TRBD1
j_gene: TRBJ1-2
v_gene: TRBV27
CDR3nt: TGTGCCAGCAGTTCGTGGACAGGGGGGAACTATGGCTACACCTTC
CDR3aa: CASSSWTGGNYGYTF

abundance: -
d_gene: -
j_gene: TRBJ1-1
v_gene: TRBV27
CDR3nt: TGTGCCAGCAGGCCTGGGGAGTTGATGAACACTGAAGCTTTCTTT
CDR3aa: CASRPGELMNTEAFF

abundance: -
d_gene: -
j_gene: TRBJ1-6
v_gene: TRBV6-2/TRBV6-3
CDR3nt: TGTGCCAGCAGTTACGCCCCGCCGGGGAGCTCCTATAATTCACCCCTCCACTTT
CDR3aa: CASSYAPPGSSYNSPLHF

abundance: -
d_gene: TRBD1
j_gene: TRBJ2-2
v_gene: TRBV9
CDR3nt: TGTGCCAGCAGCGCCCGATCTAGGGGGCTAACCGGGGAGCTGTTTTTT
CDR3aa: CASSARSRGLTGELFF

abundance: few
d_gene: -
j_gene: TRBJ2-3
v_gene: TRBV29-1
CDR3nt: TGCAGCGTCCAGGGCCTCACAGATACGCAGTATTTT
CDR3aa: CSVQGLTDTQYF

abundance: -
d_gene: -
j_gene: TRBJ2-2
v_gene: TRBV3-1/TRBV3-2
CDR3nt: TGTGCCAGCAGCCCCCGTGACAGGTTTGGGGAGCTGTTTTTT
CDR3aa: CASSPRDRFGELFF

abundance: -
d_gene: -
j_gene: TRBJ1-1
v_gene: TRBV7-2
CDR3nt: TGTGCCAGCAGCTCCGGGACAACGAACACTGAAGCTTTCTTT
CDR3aa: CASSSGTTNTEAFF

abundance: -
d_gene: -
j_gene: TRBJ1-5
v_gene: TRBV12-5
CDR3nt: TGTGCTAGTGGTTTGGTAACGGGGAGCAATCAGCCCCAGCATTTT
CDR3aa: CASGLVTGSNQPQHF

abundance: once
d_gene: -
j_gene: TRBJ2-2
v_gene: TRBV9
CDR3nt: TGTGCCAGCAGCAGAGTATCAAGAGCGAACACCGGGGAGCTGTTTTTT
CDR3aa: CASSRVSRANTGELFF

abundance: -
d_gene: -
j_gene: TRBJ2-1
v_gene: TRBV19
CDR3nt: TGTGCCAGTAGTATCGCCGGGAATGAGCAGTTCTTC
CDR3aa: CASSIAGNEQFF

abundance: -
d_gene: -
j_gene: TRBJ1-1
v_gene: TRBV18
CDR3nt: TGTGCCAGCTCACCAGGCAGAAACACTGAAGCTTTCTTT
CDR3aa: CASSPGRNTEAFF

abundance: -
d_gene: -
j_gene: TRBJ1-4
v_gene: TRBV5-1
CDR3nt: TGCGCCAGCAGCCCGGACAGTACTAATGAAAAACTGTTTTTT
CDR3aa: CASSPDSTNEKLFF

abundance: -
d_gene: TRBD2
j_gene: TRBJ2-7
v_gene: TRBV30
CDR3nt: TGTGCCTGGAGGACCGGGGGGGCCCCCTACGAGCAGTACTTC
CDR3aa: CAWRTGGAPYEQYF

abundance: once
d_gene: -
j_gene: TRBJ2-5
v_gene: TRBV5-5
CDR3nt: TGTGCCAGCAGTCGCGGGGAAGAGACCCAGTACTTC
CDR3aa: CASSRGEETQYF

abundance: -
d_gene: TRBD1
j_gene: TRBJ2-7
v_gene: TRBV19
CDR3nt: TGTGCCAGTATGAAGACAGGGAATACCTACGAGCAGTACTTC
CDR3aa: CASMKTGNTYEQYF

abundance: -
d_gene: -
j_gene: TRBJ1-1
v_gene: TRBV10-3
CDR3nt: TGTGCCATCAGTGAGGTCGCAAGTGCGATTGAAGCTTTCTTT
CDR3aa: CAISEVASAIEAFF

abundance: -
d_gene: TRBD1
j_gene: TRBJ1-2
v_gene: TRBV4-1
CDR3nt: TGCGCCAGCAGCCAAGCAGGGACAGATCCCTACTATGGCTACACCTTC
CDR3aa: CASSQAGTDPYYGYTF

abundance: -
d_gene: -
j_gene: TRBJ1-2
v_gene: TRBV7-9
CDR3nt: TGTGCCAGCAGCTCCCCTTTTAGGGTACAGGGTAACTATGGCTACACCTTC
CDR3aa: CASSSPFRVQGNYGYTF

abundance: -
d_gene: TRBD2
j_gene: TRBJ2-3
v_gene: TRBV11-2
CDR3nt: TGTGCCAGCATCCAGAGTAGCGGGGGCCGCACAGATACGCAGTATTTT
CDR3aa: CASIQSSGGRTDTQYF

abundance: -
d_gene: -
j_gene: TRBJ2-1
v_gene: TRBV25-1
CDR3nt: TGTGCCAGCAGTCTTAGGAGGGGTGAGCAGTTCTTC
CDR3aa: CASSLRRGEQFF

abundance: -
d_gene: TRBD1
j_gene: TRBJ2-2
v_gene: TRBV18
CDR3nt: TGTGCCAGCTCACCGTTAAGTGTTACGACAGGGGCCTTAGCGAACACCGGGGAGCTGTTTTTT
CDR3aa: CASSPLSVTTGALANTGELFF